Below are 29 T cell receptor beta chains sequenced from a single sample in a study of neurological immune-mediated disorders. TCRdb used MiXCR to reprocess the 5' RACE reads, holding one entry per CDR3 protein. The repertoire consists of 70,000 or so distinct CDR3 sequences, with 5.2% occurring once and the leading ten covering 2.8%. Sequencing input: PBMCs. These receptor sequences come from a woman in her twenties or thirties with multiple sclerosis.

This clonotype has ten or more counts. This rearrangement joins TRBV5-1 to TRBJ2-2, with 9 positions matching TRBD1. V gave up 0 bases and J gave up 3 bases; unmatched junction bases: 3. The CDR3 contains 16 residues. The germline CDR1 and CDR2 sequences are SGHRS and YFSETQ. CDR3 nucleotide sequence: TGCGCCAGCAGCTTGGAGGACAGGGGTGACACCGGGGAGCTGTTTTTT. It translates to CASSLEDRGDTGELFF.

This clonotype has a count of ten or more. J is TRBJ2-7 and V is TRBV20-1; TRBD1 matches at 7 bases. Germline trimming cut 3 bases from V and 3 bases from J; bases unmatched to any gene: 11. This CDR3 region has 15 residues. CDR1 is DFQATT and CDR2 is SNEGSKA in the germline V gene (reference sequence). CDR3 in amino acids: CSASPPDREGYEQYF. CDR3 DNA: TGCAGTGCTAGTCCTCCCGACAGGGAAGGCTACGAGCAGTACTTC.

There are many counts of this clonotype. The V gene is TRBV7-9, the J gene TRBJ2-2; D ambiguous. This CDR3 has 12 residues. V was cut by 2 bases and J by 6 bases, with 4 bases left in between. Per germline, CDR1 SEHNR and CDR2 FQNEAQ (reference sequence). The CDR3 protein is CASSLRAGELFF. The DNA of the CDR3 is TGTGCCAGCAGCTTAAGGGCCGGGGAGCTGTTTTTT.

To note about this clonotype: This could be a read error, since a much larger clone is one nucleotide away. The chain has TRBV7-9 and TRBJ1-2, with 7 positions matching TRBD1. Losses at the gene ends were 7 bases for V and 3 bases for J; bases not matched to a gene: 11. Germline V CDR1 and CDR2: SEHNR, FQNEAQ (reference sequence). The CDR3 is 15 residues long. The CDR3 sequence: CASTRGGQTYYGYTF. The CDR3 nucleotides are TGTGCCAGCACCCGAGGGGGACAGACCTACTATGGCTACACCTTC.

This clonotype appeared many times. This chain links TRBV3-1 with TRBJ2-2; 13 nucleotides line up with TRBD2. Germline CDR1 reads LGHDT; CDR2 reads YNNKEL (reference sequence). V lost 4 bases, J lost 0 bases, and 2 bases stayed unmatched. The CDR3 totals 17 residues. The CDR3 coding sequence is TGTGCCAGCAGCCCCGGGACTAGCGGGACGAACACCGGGGAGCTGTTTTTT. Its protein is CASSPGTSGTNTGELFF.

The table lists this clonotype with many counts. This sequence joins TRBV29-1 and TRBJ2-5; weak D call: TRBD1 (6 bases). The germline V and J ends were trimmed by 6 bases and 2 bases, with 10 bases remaining between them. Germline loops: CDR1 SQVTM, CDR2 ANQGSEA. CDR3 size: 12 residues. In nucleotides, the CDR3 is TGCAGCGTCGCCGGACAGCAAGAGACCCAGTACTTC. It translates to CSVAGQQETQYF.

The CDR3 here is CSAFSGGADTQYF. DNA of the CDR3: TGCAGTGCTTTTAGCGGGGGCGCAGATACGCAGTATTTT. This rearrangement joins TRBV20-1 to TRBJ2-3; 9 positions match TRBD2. Trimming removed 5 bases from V and 4 bases from J; junction bases left unmatched: 4. Germline V lookup: CDR1 DFQATT, CDR2 SNEGSKA (reference sequence). The CDR3 covers 13 residues.

This clonotype has a handful of counts. This chain connects TRBV3-1 to TRBJ2-5; 9 nucleotides align to TRBD2. CDR1 and CDR2 (germline): LGHDT, YNNKEL (reference sequence). The CDR3 extends over 15 amino acids. Trimming at V came to 3 bases and at J to 3 bases, leaving 5 bases not matched to a gene. CDR3 bases: TGTGCCAGCAGCCATTTAGCGGGGGCCAAAGAGACCCAGTACTTC. Protein product: CASSHLAGAKETQYF.

This clonotype was picked up many times. The rearrangement joins TRBV27 to TRBJ2-3; D is perhaps TRBD2 (5 bases). V lost 4 bases and J 5 bases, leaving 13 bases between the germline ends. CDR1 and CDR2 (germline): MNHEY, SMNVEV (reference sequence). The CDR3 spans 14 residues. CDR3 amino acids: CASSSGLAIDTQYF. The CDR3, as DNA: TGTGCCAGCAGTTCCGGGCTAGCAATAGATACGCAGTATTTT.

Ten or more counts support this clonotype. This chain links TRBV4-1 with TRBJ2-1; 7 bases map to TRBD1. V shed 0 bases, J shed 6 bases, and the junction held 5 bases outside the gene matches. This CDR3 has 15 residues. The germline V gene has CDR1 MGHRA and CDR2 YSYEKL. The CDR3 bases are TGCGCCAGCAGCCAAGATTCGTCAGGGGGCAATGAGCAGTTCTTC. Amino acid sequence: CASSQDSSGGNEQFF.

This clonotype was found many times. This sequence joins TRBV5-1 and TRBJ2-7, with TRBD2 as a possible D gene (8 bases). Trimming removed 6 bases from V and 4 bases from J, with 20 bases in between. The CDR3 has 15 amino acids. The germline gives CDR1 SGHRS, CDR2 YFSETQ. The CDR3 sequence is CASKGGREGAYEQYF. CDR3 nucleotides: TGCGCCAGCAAGGGGGGCCGGGAGGGGGCGTACGAGCAGTACTTC.

For this clonotype: A read error may be the cause here, since a much bigger clone is one base away. The rearrangement joins TRBV10-3 to TRBJ2-7; D is unclear. Germline CDR1 and CDR2: ENHRY and SYGVKD. The CDR3 is 14 amino acids. The germline V and J ends were trimmed by 5 bases and 0 bases, with 11 bases remaining between them. The CDR3 is CAISKDHRSYEQYF. The CDR3 nucleotides are TGTGCCATCAGTAAGGACCATCGCTCCTACGAGCAGTACTTC.

This clonotype has ten or more counts. This CDR3 is CSARDAEVNSPLHF. The DNA for the CDR3 is TGCAGTGCTAGAGATGCTGAGGTCAATTCACCCCTCCACTTT. The chain employs TRBV20-1 and TRBJ1-6, with D unresolved. Looked up from germline, CDR1 is DFQATT and CDR2 is SNEGSKA (reference sequence). Deletions cut 0 bases from V and 7 bases from J, with 10 bases between. CDR3 length: 14 amino acids.

This clonotype was detected ten times or more. The rearrangement uses TRBV5-1 and TRBJ1-1; TRBD1 might be the D (6 bases). The CDR3 contains 14 residues. The germline V and J ends were trimmed by 2 bases and 4 bases, with 12 bases remaining between them. Looked up from germline, CDR1 is SGHRS and CDR2 is YFSETQ. The CDR3 region is CASSFEAQGTEAFF. CDR3 nucleotide sequence: TGCGCCAGCAGCTTCGAGGCACAGGGCACTGAAGCTTTCTTT.

This clonotype showed up many times. This chain uses TRBV6-5 with TRBJ2-7, with D possibly matching TRBD2 (5 bases). This CDR3 spans 14 amino acids. Trimming removed 2 bases from V and 3 bases from J, with 11 bases in between. CDR1 is MNHEY, CDR2 SVGAGI, per germline. The CDR3 nucleotides are TGTGCCAGCAGTTACAAGGACGGGAACTACGAGCAGTACTTC. Translation gives CASSYKDGNYEQYF.

Ten or more counts support this clonotype. V usage is TRBV19 and J usage is TRBJ1-5, with D perhaps matching TRBD1 (6 bases). From germline, CDR1 is LNHDA and CDR2 SQIVND (reference sequence). The ends were cut back, 3 bases at V and 1 base at J, with 19 bases in the middle. CDR3 size: 18 residues. The CDR3 sequence is CASSIPPRTVVSNQPQHF. In DNA, the CDR3 is TGTGCCAGTAGTATCCCCCCCCGGACAGTAGTAAGCAATCAGCCCCAGCATTTT. The full variable domain, its missing parts supplied by reference TRBV19 and TRBJ1-5, is DGGITQSPKYLFRKEGQNVTLSCEQNLNHDAMYWYRQDPGQGLRLIYYSQIVNDFQKGDIAEGYSVSREKKESFPLTVTSAQKNPTAFYLCASSIPPRTVVSNQPQHFGDGTRLSIL.

This clonotype was counted many times. This chain joins TRBV12-3 or TRBV12-4 and TRBJ1-4; 8 nucleotides line up with TRBD1. This CDR3 is built from 16 residues. The trim removed 3 bases at V and 0 bases at J, leaving 3 bases unmatched. For the CDR3, the DNA is TGTGCCAGCAGTTTGGGACAGGTTGCAACTAATGAAAAACTGTTTTTT. It codes for CASSLGQVATNEKLFF.

There are many counts of this clonotype. V is TRBV5-1 and J is TRBJ1-1; 7 positions match TRBD1. The CDR3 totals 16 residues. Germline-derived CDR1 and CDR2 are SGHRS and YFSETQ. Trimming took 0 bases from V and 0 from J; bases not matched to a gene: 5. The CDR3 is CASSLGEGAMNTEAFF. DNA for the CDR3: TGCGCCAGCAGCTTGGGGGAGGGGGCAATGAACACTGAAGCTTTCTTT.

Concerning this clonotype: Relative to the germline gene, one junction end is altered; a read error may explain this. This chain links TRBV30 with TRBJ1-5; no clear D gene. The CDR3 loop spans 14 amino acids. Germline V gene data show CDR1 as GTSNPN and CDR2 as SVGIG (reference sequence). This CDR3 reads CAWSQKNSNQPQNF. The CDR3 DNA is TGTGCCTGGAGTCAAAAAAATAGCAATCAGCCCCAGAATTTT.

This clonotype was recorded at least ten times. J is TRBJ1-2 and V is TRBV9; a weak D match, TRBD1 (5 bases). Germline V gene data show CDR1 as SGDLS and CDR2 as YYNGEE. Trimming took off 4 bases at V and 8 bases at J, with 24 bases between the two ends. This CDR3 spans 16 amino acids. In DNA, the CDR3 is TGTGCCAGCAGCTCACCGGGACCGACCTCTTCGGGGGGCTACACCTTC. This sequence encodes CASSSPGPTSSGGYTF.

This clonotype was counted many times. J is TRBJ2-2 and V is TRBV12-3 or TRBV12-4, with no clear D. The CDR3 has 12 residues. V lost 3 bases to trimming and J lost 2 bases, with 1 base between them. CDR3 sequence reads: CASSFNTGELFF. As DNA, the CDR3 is TGTGCCAGCAGTTTCAACACCGGGGAGCTGTTTTTT.

This clonotype was found a few times. The chain uses TRBV5-6 and TRBJ1-6, with D uncertain. Trimming took 4 bases from V and 7 from J, leaving 18 bases between them. This CDR3 is built from 16 residues. Germline V lookup: CDR1 SGHDT, CDR2 YYEEEE. Here the CDR3 DNA reads TGTGCCAGCAGCCCTCCAGGCGGCCTCGCGAATTCACCCCTCCACTTT. This translates into CASSPPGGLANSPLHF. Looking up the rest from reference TRBV5-6 and TRBJ1-6 gives the full variable domain: DAGVTQSPTHLIKTRGQQVTLRCSPKSGHDTVSWYQQALGQGPQFIFQYYEEEERQRGNFPDRFSGHQFPNYSSELNVNALLLGDSALYLCASSPPGGLANSPLHFGNGTRLTVT.

In this sample, this clonotype turned up many times. This chain connects TRBV4-2 to TRBJ2-2; the D gene is possibly TRBD2 (5 bases). CDR3 length: 16 residues. The V gene's germline CDR1 is LGHNA and CDR2 YNFKEQ. V lost 0 bases to trimming and J lost 7 bases, with 15 bases between them. The CDR3 is CASSQDFSRSVGELFF. In DNA, the CDR3 is TGTGCCAGCAGCCAAGATTTTTCCCGTAGCGTCGGGGAGCTGTTTTTT.

This clonotype was picked up many times. The genes are TRBV2 and TRBJ1-5; D not certain. CDR1 and CDR2 from the germline V gene are SNHLY and FYNNEI. CDR3 length: 15 amino acids. Trimming stripped 1 base from V and 0 bases from J, with 7 bases between. The CDR3 loop is CASSEEDYSNQPQHF. CDR3 DNA: TGTGCCAGCAGTGAAGAGGATTATAGCAATCAGCCCCAGCATTTT.

This clonotype was found a few times. The rearrangement uses TRBV20-1 and TRBJ2-3; D assignment may be TRBD1 or TRBD2 (6 bases each). Looked up from germline, CDR1 is DFQATT and CDR2 is SNEGSKA (reference sequence). Trimming cost V 6 bases and J 2 bases, with 18 bases left between them. The CDR3 runs to 15 residues. This chain's CDR3 is CSASQGTGATDTQYF. CDR3 nucleotides: TGCAGTGCAAGCCAGGGGACGGGAGCCACAGATACGCAGTATTTT.

This clonotype came up many times. The J gene is TRBJ2-7, the V gene TRBV20-1, with D uncertain. Trimming shortened V by 4 bases and J by 0 bases, and 7 bases separated the two germline ends. This CDR3 contains 12 residues. The germline gives CDR1 DFQATT, CDR2 SNEGSKA (reference sequence). DNA of the CDR3: TGCAGTGCTACAGATATCTCCTACGAGCAGTACTTC. It translates to CSATDISYEQYF.

The table lists this clonotype with many counts. The rearrangement uses TRBV5-4 and TRBJ2-2, with 12 bases aligning to TRBD2. The CDR3 loop spans 15 amino acids. J gave up 6 bases and V 4 bases, and 4 bases lay outside the gene matches. Germline V gene data show CDR1 as SGHNT and CDR2 as YYREEE (reference sequence). CDR3 region: CASSRTSGAAGELFF. As DNA, the CDR3 is TGTGCCAGCAGCCGGACTAGCGGGGCCGCCGGGGAGCTGTTTTTT.

This clonotype was observed at least ten times. The genes are TRBV10-3 and TRBJ1-5; 7 nucleotides agree with TRBD1. This CDR3 spans 14 amino acids. With 11 bases clipped from V and 5 bases from J, the junction kept 12 bases outside the gene matches. CDR1 is ENHRY, CDR2 SYGVKD, per germline. CDR3 coding DNA: TGTGCCTCATCACAGGGGCAGGGGTATCAGCCCCAGCATTTT. Translation: CASSQGQGYQPQHF.

This clonotype was recorded many times. The J gene is TRBJ2-3, the V gene TRBV10-3; maybe TRBD2 (6 bases). The CDR3 is 16 residues long. Per germline, CDR1 ENHRY and CDR2 SYGVKD. V lost 5 bases and J lost 0, with 15 bases in between. This CDR3 reads CAISQASAVSTDTQYF. The CDR3 DNA reads TGTGCCATCAGTCAAGCTAGCGCGGTGAGCACAGATACGCAGTATTTT.